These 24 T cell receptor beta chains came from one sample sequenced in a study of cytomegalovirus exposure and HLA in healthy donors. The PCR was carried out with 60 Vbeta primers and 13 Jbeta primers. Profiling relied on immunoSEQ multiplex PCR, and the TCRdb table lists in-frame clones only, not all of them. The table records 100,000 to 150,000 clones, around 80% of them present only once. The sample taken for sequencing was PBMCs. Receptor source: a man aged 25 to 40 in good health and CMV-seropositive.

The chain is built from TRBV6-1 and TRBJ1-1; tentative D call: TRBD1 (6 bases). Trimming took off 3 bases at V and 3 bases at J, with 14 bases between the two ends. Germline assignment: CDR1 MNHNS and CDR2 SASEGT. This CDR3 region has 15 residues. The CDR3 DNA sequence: TGTGCCAGCAGTGATACGGGGGGCGCGGACACTGAAGCTTTCTTT. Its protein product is CASSDTGGADTEAFF.

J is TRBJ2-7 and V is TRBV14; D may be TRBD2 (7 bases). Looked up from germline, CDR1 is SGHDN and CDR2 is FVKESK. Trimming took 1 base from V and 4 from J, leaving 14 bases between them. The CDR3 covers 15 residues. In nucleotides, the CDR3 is TGTGCCAGCAGCCAAGGGTCGGGGGGCTGGTACGAGCAGTACTTC. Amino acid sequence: CASSQGSGGWYEQYF.

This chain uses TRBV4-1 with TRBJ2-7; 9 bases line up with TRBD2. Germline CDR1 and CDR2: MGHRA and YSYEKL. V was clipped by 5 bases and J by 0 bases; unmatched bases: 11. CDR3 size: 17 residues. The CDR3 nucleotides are TGCGCCAGCAGCTACTCCTGGTCTAGCGGGACCTCCTACGAGCAGTACTTC. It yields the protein CASSYSWSSGTSYEQYF.

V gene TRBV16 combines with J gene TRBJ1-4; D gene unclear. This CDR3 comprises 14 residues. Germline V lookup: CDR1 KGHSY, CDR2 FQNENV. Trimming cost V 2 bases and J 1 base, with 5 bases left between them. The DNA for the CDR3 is TGTGCCAGCAGCCAAGGGCTAACTAATGAAAAACTGTTTTTT. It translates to CASSQGLTNEKLFF.

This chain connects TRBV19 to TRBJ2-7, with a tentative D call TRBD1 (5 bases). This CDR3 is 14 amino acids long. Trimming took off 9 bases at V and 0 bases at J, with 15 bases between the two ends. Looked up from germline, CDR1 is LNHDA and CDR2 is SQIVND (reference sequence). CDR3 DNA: TGTGCCAGCTCTCCTCGACAGTTCTCCTACGAGCAGTACTTC. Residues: CASSPRQFSYEQYF.

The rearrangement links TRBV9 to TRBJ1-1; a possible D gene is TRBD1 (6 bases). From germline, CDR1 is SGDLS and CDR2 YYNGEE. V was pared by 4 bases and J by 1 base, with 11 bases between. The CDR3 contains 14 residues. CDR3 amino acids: CASSQGWGNTEAFF. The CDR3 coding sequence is TGTGCCAGCAGCCAGGGGTGGGGGAACACTGAAGCTTTCTTT.

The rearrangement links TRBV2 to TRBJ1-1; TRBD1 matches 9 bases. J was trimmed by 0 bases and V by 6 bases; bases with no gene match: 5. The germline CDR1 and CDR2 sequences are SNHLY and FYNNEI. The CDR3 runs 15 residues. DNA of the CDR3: TGTGCCAGCAGACCGGACAGGGGCCTGAACACTGAAGCTTTCTTT. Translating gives CASRPDRGLNTEAFF.

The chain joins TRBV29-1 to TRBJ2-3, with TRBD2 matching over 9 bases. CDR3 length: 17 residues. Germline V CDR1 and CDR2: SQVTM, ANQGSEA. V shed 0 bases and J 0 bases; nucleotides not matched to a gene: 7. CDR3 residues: CSVEDPRLAESTDTQYF. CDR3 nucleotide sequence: TGCAGCGTTGAAGATCCCAGACTAGCGGAGAGCACAGATACGCAGTATTTT.

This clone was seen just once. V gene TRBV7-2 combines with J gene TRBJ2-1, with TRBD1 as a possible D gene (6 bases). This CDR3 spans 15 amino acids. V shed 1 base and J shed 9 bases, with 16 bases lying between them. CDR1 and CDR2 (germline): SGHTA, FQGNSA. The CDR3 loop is CASSLGLMGAGEQFF. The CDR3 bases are TGTGCCAGCAGCTTAGGACTAATGGGGGCCGGTGAGCAGTTCTTC.

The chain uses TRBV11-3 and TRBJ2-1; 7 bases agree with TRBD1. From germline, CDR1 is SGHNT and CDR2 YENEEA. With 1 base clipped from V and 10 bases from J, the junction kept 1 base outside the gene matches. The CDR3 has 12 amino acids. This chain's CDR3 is CASSLVGGEQFF. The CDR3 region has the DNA TGTGCCAGCAGCTTAGTAGGGGGCGAGCAGTTCTTC.

CDR3 loop: CASGLETGDGNTIYF. The DNA of the CDR3 is TGTGCTAGTGGTTTGGAGACAGGGGACGGAAACACCATATATTTT. The rearrangement joins TRBV12-5 to TRBJ1-3; TRBD1 matches at 8 bases. J lost 4 bases, V lost 1 base, and 3 bases had no gene match. This CDR3 contains 15 residues. Germline V gene lookup returns CDR1 LGHNT and CDR2 FRNRAP.

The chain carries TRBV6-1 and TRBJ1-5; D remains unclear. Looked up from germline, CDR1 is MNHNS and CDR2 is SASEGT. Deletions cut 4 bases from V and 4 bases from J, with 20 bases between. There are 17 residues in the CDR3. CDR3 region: CASSALEARLFNQPQHF. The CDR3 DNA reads TGTGCCAGCAGTGCCCTGGAGGCGCGATTGTTTAATCAGCCCCAGCATTTT.

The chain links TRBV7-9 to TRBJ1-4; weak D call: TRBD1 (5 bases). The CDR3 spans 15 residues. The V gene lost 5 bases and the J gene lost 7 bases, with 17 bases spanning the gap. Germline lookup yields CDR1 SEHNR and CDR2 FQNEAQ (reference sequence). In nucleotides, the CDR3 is TGTGCCAGCAGCCCCGGGACTTCGGGGGGTGAAAAACTGTTTTTT. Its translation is CASSPGTSGGEKLFF.

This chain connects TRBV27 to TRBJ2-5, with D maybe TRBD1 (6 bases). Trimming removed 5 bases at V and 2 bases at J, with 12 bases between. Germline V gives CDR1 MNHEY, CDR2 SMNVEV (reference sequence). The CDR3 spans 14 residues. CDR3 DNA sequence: TGTGCCAGCAGTGGTAACAGGGTTCAAGAGACCCAGTACTTC. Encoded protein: CASSGNRVQETQYF.

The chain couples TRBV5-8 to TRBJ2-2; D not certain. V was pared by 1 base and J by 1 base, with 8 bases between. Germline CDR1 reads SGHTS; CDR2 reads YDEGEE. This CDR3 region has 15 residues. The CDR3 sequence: CASSLYTVNTGELFF. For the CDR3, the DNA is TGTGCCAGCAGCTTGTATACGGTGAACACCGGGGAGCTGTTTTTT.

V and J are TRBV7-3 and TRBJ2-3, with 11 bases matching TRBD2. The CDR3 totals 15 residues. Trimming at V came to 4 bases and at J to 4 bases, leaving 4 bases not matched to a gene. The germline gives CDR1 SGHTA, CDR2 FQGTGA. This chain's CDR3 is CASSSGLAASDTQYF. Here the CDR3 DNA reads TGTGCCAGCAGCTCGGGACTAGCGGCCTCAGATACGCAGTATTTT. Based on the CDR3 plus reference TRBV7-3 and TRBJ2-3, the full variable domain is GAGVSQTPSNKVTEKGKYVELRCDPISGHTALYWYRQSLGQGPEFLIYFQGTGAADDSGLPNDRFFAVRPEGSVSTLKIQRTERGDSAVYLCASSSGLAASDTQYFGPGTRLTVL.

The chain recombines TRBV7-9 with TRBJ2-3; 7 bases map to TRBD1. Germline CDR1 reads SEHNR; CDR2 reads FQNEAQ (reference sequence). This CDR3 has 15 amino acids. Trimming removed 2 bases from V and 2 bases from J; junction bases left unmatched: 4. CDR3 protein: CASSLTGQLTDTQYF. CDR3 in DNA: TGTGCCAGCAGCTTAACGGGACAGCTCACAGATACGCAGTATTTT.

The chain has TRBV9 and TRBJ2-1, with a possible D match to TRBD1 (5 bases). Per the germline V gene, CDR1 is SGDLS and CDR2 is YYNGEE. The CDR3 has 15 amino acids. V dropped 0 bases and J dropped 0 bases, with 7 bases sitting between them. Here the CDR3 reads CASSVGQSSYNEQFF. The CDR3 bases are TGTGCCAGCAGCGTAGGACAGAGCTCCTACAATGAGCAGTTCTTC.

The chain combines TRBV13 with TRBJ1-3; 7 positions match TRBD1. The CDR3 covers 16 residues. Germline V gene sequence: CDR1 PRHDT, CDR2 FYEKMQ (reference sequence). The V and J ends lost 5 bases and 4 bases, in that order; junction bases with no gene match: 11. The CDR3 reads CASSPRQGRIGNTIYF. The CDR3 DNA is TGTGCCAGCAGCCCGAGACAGGGAAGAATCGGAAACACCATATATTTT.

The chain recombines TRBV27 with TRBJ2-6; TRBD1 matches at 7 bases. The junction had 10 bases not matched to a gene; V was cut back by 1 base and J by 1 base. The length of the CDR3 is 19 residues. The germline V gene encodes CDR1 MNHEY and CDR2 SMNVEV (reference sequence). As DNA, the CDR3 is TGTGCCAGCAGTTTATTAGGACAGGCTATTTTTTCTGGGGCCAACGTCCTGACTTTC. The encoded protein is CASSLLGQAIFSGANVLTF.

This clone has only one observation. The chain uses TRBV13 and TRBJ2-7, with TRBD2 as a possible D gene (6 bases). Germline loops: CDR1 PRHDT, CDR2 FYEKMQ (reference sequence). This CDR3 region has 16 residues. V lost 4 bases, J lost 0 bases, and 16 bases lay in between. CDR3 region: CASSWVRDSSSYEQYF. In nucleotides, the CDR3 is TGTGCCAGCAGCTGGGTCCGGGACTCAAGCTCCTACGAGCAGTACTTC.

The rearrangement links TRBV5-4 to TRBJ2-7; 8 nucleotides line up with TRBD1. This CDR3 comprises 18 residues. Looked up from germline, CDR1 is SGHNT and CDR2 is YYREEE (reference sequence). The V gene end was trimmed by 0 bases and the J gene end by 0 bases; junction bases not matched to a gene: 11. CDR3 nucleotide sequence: TGTGCCAGCAGCTTGGCACCCGCCTGGACAGGGACCTCCTACGAGCAGTACTTC. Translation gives CASSLAPAWTGTSYEQYF.

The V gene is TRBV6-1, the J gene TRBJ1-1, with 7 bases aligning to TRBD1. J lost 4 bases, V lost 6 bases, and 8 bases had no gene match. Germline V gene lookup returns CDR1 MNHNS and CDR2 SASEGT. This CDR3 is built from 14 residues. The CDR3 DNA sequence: TGTGCCAGCAGCGGAACAGGGGTTCCCACTGAAGCTTTCTTT. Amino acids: CASSGTGVPTEAFF.

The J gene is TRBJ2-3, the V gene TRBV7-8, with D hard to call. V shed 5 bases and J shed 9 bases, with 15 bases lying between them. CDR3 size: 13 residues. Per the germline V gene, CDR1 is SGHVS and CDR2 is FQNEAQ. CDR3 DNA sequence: TGTGCCAGCAGCATGCGACAAGTCCTAACGCAGTATTTT. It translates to CASSMRQVLTQYF.